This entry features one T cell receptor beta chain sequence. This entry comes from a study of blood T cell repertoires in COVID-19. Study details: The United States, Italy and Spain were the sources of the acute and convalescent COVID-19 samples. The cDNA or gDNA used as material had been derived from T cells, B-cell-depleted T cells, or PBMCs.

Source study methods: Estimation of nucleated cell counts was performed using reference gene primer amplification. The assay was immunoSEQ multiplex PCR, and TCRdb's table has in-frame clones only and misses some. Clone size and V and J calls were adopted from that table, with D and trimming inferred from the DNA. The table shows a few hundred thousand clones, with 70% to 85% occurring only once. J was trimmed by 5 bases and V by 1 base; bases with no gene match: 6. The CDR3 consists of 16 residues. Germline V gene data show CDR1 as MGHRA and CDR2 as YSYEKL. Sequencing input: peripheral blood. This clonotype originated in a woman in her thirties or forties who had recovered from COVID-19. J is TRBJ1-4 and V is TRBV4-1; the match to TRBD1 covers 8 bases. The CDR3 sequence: CASSQVDRAVNEKLFF. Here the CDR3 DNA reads TGCGCCAGCAGCCAAGTGGACAGGGCGGTAAATGAAAAACTGTTTTTT.